This TCR beta chain was sequenced in a study of blood T cell repertoires in COVID-19. V lost 3 bases and J 3 bases, leaving 8 bases between the germline ends. CDR3 length equals 13 residues. CDR1 is LNHDA and CDR2 is SQIVND in the germline V gene (reference sequence). Data came from immunoSEQ multiplex PCR; TCRdb stores just in-frame clones and leaves some out. The top ten clones hold 35% to 55% of a sample with approximately 37,000 clones, 75% to 90% of them seen once. Sequences were obtained from peripheral blood. The chain combines TRBV19 with TRBJ1-1; D remains unclear. This clonotype originated in a man in his 60s with active or convalescent COVID-19. The CDR3 here is CASSIMRDTEAFF. The DNA of the CDR3 is TGTGCCAGTAGTATCATGCGGGACACTGAAGCTTTCTTT.